This entry concerns a single TCR beta chain. This sample is drawn from a study of T cell changes during pregnancy in multiple sclerosis. Only in-frame clones appear in the TCRdb table, and some are missing; sequencing was by immunoSEQ multiplex PCR. There are under 110,000 clones in the sample; 91% occur only once, and approximately 1.5% lies in the top ten. Source: peripheral blood, taken before pregnancy. This clonotype originated in a female donor with multiple sclerosis, enrolled in a pregnancy study.

The DNA of the CDR3 is TGCGCCAGCAGCTTGTATGTAGGACTCTCCTACAATGAGCAGTTCTTC. It translates to CASSLYVGLSYNEQFF. The chain links TRBV5-1 to TRBJ2-1; TRBD2 might be the D (5 bases). Germline V gives CDR1 SGHRS, CDR2 YFSETQ. Trimming took off 1 base at V and 0 bases at J, with 11 bases between the two ends. The CDR3 is 16 residues long.